The rows below give T cell receptor beta chains drawn from one sample of a study of blood T cells in healthy people across ages. In TCRdb, the 5' RACE reads were re-called with MiXCR into one record per CDR3 protein. Here the sample spans fewer than 750,000 distinct CDR3 sequences, approximately 52% being singletons. Sequencing was carried out using blood. All receptors come from a woman aged 80 or over in good health. CDR3s include the opening cysteine and the closing phenylalanine or tryptophan. The D gene is left open where the match is weak. Size values are once, few and many counts, or a class for expanded clones, and some rows have none.

D gene: TRBD2; V gene: TRBV20-1; J gene: TRBJ2-3; clone size: -; CDR3 length: 16; CDR3 protein: CSARVASGAPTDTQYF
D gene: -; V gene: TRBV2; J gene: TRBJ2-7; clone size: few; CDR3 length: 13; CDR3 protein: CASTLGGYNEQYF
D gene: -; V gene: TRBV28; J gene: TRBJ2-2; clone size: many; CDR3 length: 15; CDR3 protein: CASKFTWQNTGELFF
D gene: TRBD2; V gene: TRBV2; J gene: TRBJ2-1; clone size: -; CDR3 length: 14; CDR3 protein: CASRRLAGVDEQFF
D gene: -; V gene: TRBV3-1; J gene: TRBJ2-7; clone size: -; CDR3 length: 13; CDR3 protein: CGSSPLRGTEQYF
D gene: TRBD1; V gene: TRBV20-1; J gene: TRBJ2-7; clone size: many; CDR3 length: 13; CDR3 protein: CSARSGTGYEQYF
D gene: TRBD1; V gene: TRBV2; J gene: TRBJ1-1; clone size: few; CDR3 length: 13; CDR3 protein: CASSDTRGTEAFF
D gene: TRBD2; V gene: TRBV12-3/TRBV12-4; J gene: TRBJ2-7; clone size: many; CDR3 length: 14; CDR3 protein: CASSSYSGSYEQYF
D gene: TRBD1; V gene: TRBV29-1; J gene: -; clone size: once; CDR3 length: 12; CDR3 protein: CSTGTGVGEQYF
D gene: -; V gene: TRBV18; J gene: TRBJ1-2; clone size: -; CDR3 length: 15; CDR3 protein: CASCPVAALNYGYTF
D gene: TRBD2; V gene: TRBV5-1; J gene: TRBJ2-1; clone size: many; CDR3 length: 14; CDR3 protein: CASSLLAGVGEQFF
D gene: -; V gene: TRBV5-1; J gene: TRBJ2-1; clone size: -; CDR3 length: 15; CDR3 protein: CASSSLGPNDNEQFF
D gene: -; V gene: TRBV7-2; J gene: TRBJ2-7; clone size: -; CDR3 length: 12; CDR3 protein: CASSLVQGGQYF
D gene: TRBD1; V gene: TRBV18; J gene: TRBJ1-5; clone size: -; CDR3 length: 16; CDR3 protein: CASSLSRTGINQPQHF
D gene: -; V gene: TRBV4-1; J gene: TRBJ1-2; clone size: many; CDR3 length: 17; CDR3 protein: CASSQERGSWDARGYTF
D gene: TRBD1; V gene: TRBV6-5; J gene: TRBJ2-1; clone size: once; CDR3 length: 14; CDR3 protein: CASGFRGRHNEQFF
D gene: -; V gene: TRBV12-3/TRBV12-4; J gene: TRBJ1-1; clone size: few; CDR3 length: 13; CDR3 protein: CASSLQRFGEAFF
D gene: -; V gene: TRBV3-1; J gene: TRBJ2-5; clone size: -; CDR3 length: 15; CDR3 protein: CASSQDPVTQETQYF
D gene: -; V gene: TRBV2; J gene: TRBJ2-2; clone size: few; CDR3 length: 12; CDR3 protein: CASSAEAGELFF
D gene: TRBD1; V gene: TRBV5-1; J gene: TRBJ2-2; clone size: -; CDR3 length: 14; CDR3 protein: CASSGGQSTGELFF
D gene: TRBD1; V gene: TRBV4-3; J gene: TRBJ2-1; clone size: -; CDR3 length: 18; CDR3 protein: CASSQDLPSGGRYNEQFF
D gene: -; V gene: TRBV3-1; J gene: TRBJ2-2; clone size: -; CDR3 length: 15; CDR3 protein: CASSQQGQGTGELFF
D gene: -; V gene: TRBV3-1; J gene: TRBJ2-1; clone size: many; CDR3 length: 13; CDR3 protein: CASSQDRARGQFF
D gene: -; V gene: TRBV6-2/TRBV6-3; J gene: TRBJ2-7; clone size: few; CDR3 length: 14; CDR3 protein: CASSYDGFSYEQYF
D gene: -; V gene: TRBV6-5; J gene: TRBJ2-2; clone size: -; CDR3 length: 15; CDR3 protein: CASYPLSASSGELFF
D gene: TRBD2; V gene: TRBV6-2/TRBV6-3; J gene: TRBJ2-5; clone size: -; CDR3 length: 14; CDR3 protein: CASSSRLATETQYF
D gene: TRBD2; V gene: TRBV7-9; J gene: TRBJ2-3; clone size: -; CDR3 length: 14; CDR3 protein: CASSRTSGWDTQYF
D gene: TRBD2; V gene: TRBV9; J gene: TRBJ2-3; clone size: many; CDR3 length: 16; CDR3 protein: CASSVGLAASTDTQYF
D gene: TRBD2; V gene: TRBV29-1; J gene: TRBJ2-5; clone size: -; CDR3 length: 13; CDR3 protein: CSASAGPRETQYF
D gene: -; V gene: TRBV12-3/TRBV12-4; J gene: TRBJ2-7; clone size: -; CDR3 length: 12; CDR3 protein: CASNAFGLEQYF
D gene: -; V gene: TRBV20-1; J gene: TRBJ1-6; clone size: few; CDR3 length: 16; CDR3 protein: CSAREVGRGPNSPLHF
D gene: -; V gene: TRBV7-2; J gene: TRBJ2-3; clone size: -; CDR3 length: 13; CDR3 protein: CASSLEAPDTQYF